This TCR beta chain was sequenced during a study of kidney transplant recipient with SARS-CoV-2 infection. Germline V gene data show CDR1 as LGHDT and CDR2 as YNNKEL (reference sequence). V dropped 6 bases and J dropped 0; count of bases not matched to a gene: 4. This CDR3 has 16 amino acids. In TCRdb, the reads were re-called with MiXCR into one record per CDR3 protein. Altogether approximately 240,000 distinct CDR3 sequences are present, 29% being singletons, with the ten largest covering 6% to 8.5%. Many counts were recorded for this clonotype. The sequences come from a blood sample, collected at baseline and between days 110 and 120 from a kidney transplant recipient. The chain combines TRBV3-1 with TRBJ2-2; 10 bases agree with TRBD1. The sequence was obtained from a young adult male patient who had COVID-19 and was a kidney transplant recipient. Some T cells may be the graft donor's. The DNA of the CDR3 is TGTGCCAGCAGTGAGGGGACAGGGGCGAACACCGGGGAGCTGTTTTTT. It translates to CASSEGTGANTGELFF.